Listed here are 6 T cell receptor beta chains from one sample, sequenced in a study of blood T cell repertoires in COVID-19. The assay was immunoSEQ multiplex PCR, and TCRdb's table has in-frame clones only and misses some. The data hold a few hundred thousand clones, with approximately 83% observed a single time. The source material was PBMCs or T cells enriched from blood (not recorded which). Receptors were obtained from a woman aged 50 to 60 who had recovered from COVID-19.

The chain combines TRBV6-5 with TRBJ2-1, with D possibly matching TRBD2 (6 bases). V was clipped by 0 bases and J by 7 bases, with 10 bases between them. CDR3 length: 14 amino acids. Germline V gene lookup returns CDR1 MNHEY and CDR2 SVGAGI. The CDR3 coding sequence is TGTGCCAGCAGTTACTCAAGGGACTTTAATGAGCAGTTCTTC. Encoded protein: CASSYSRDFNEQFF.

The gene calls are TRBV4-1 and TRBJ2-5; weak D call: TRBD1 (6 bases). This CDR3 is 15 amino acids long. Germline V gene data show CDR1 as MGHRA and CDR2 as YSYEKL. The germline V and J ends were trimmed by 2 bases and 5 bases, with 15 bases remaining between them. The CDR3 region is CASSQLQGNRETQYF. In nucleotides, the CDR3 is TGCGCCAGCAGCCAATTACAGGGTAATAGGGAGACCCAGTACTTC.

The rearrangement uses TRBV7-2 and TRBJ2-1; 10 bases are a match to TRBD2. The ends lost 5 bases at V and 8 bases at J; junction bases unmatched: 12. CDR1 SGHTA and CDR2 FQGNSA come from the germline V gene. CDR3 length: 16 amino acids. CDR3 residues: CASSPPSGRARDEQFF. CDR3 nucleotide sequence: TGTGCCAGCAGCCCCCCCAGCGGGAGGGCCAGGGATGAGCAGTTCTTC.

This clone was recorded once. The V and J genes are TRBV5-4 and TRBJ1-4; D might be TRBD1 (6 bases). Germline CDR1 is SGHNT and CDR2 is YYREEE (reference sequence). CDR3 length: 14 residues. Deletions cut 4 bases from V and 3 bases from J, with 10 bases between. The DNA of the CDR3 is TGTGCCAGCAGCGCGCAGGGGTCTAATGAAAAACTGTTTTTT. Its translation: CASSAQGSNEKLFF.

The rearrangement links TRBV20-1 to TRBJ2-1; TRBD2 agrees at 8 bases. The CDR3 has 16 residues. Germline V CDR1 and CDR2: DFQATT, SNEGSKA (reference sequence). J gave up 5 bases and V 3 bases, and 12 bases lay outside the gene matches. CDR3 in DNA: TGCAGTGCTAGTCTCTCCCACAGCGGGAGAAACAATGAGCAGTTCTTC. Translating gives CSASLSHSGRNNEQFF.

This clone has just a few counts. This chain connects TRBV24-1 to TRBJ2-7; D is perhaps TRBD1 (6 bases). The germline V gene has CDR1 KGHDR and CDR2 SFDVKD. The length of the CDR3 is 17 residues. The V end lost 0 bases, the J end lost 4 bases, and 18 bases lay between the germline ends. Here the CDR3 DNA reads TGTGCCACCAGTGATTTGCGGGTCAGGACAGAGTTTTACGAGCAGTACTTC. This gives the protein CATSDLRVRTEFYEQYF.